This is a list of T cell receptor beta chains from one sample in a study of T cell repertoires in cytomegalovirus infection. One entry per CDR3 protein results from TCRdb running MiXCR on the reads. The sample shows approximately 500,000 distinct CDR3 sequences, around 10% of them seen only once. Input material: PBMCs. These receptor sequences come from a human donor in good health (CMV status not recorded). Some clones in this sample may be carry-over from other donors' samples. CDR3s include the opening cysteine and the closing phenylalanine or tryptophan. Fields, in order: J gene, clone size, V gene, CDR3 protein. A row's size may be missing; if present it is once, few, many or a size class.

j_gene: TRBJ1-1
abundance: many
v_gene: TRBV27
CDR3aa: CASRYQGTWSEAFF

j_gene: TRBJ2-1
abundance: few
v_gene: TRBV15
CDR3aa: CATSREGAAYNEQFF

j_gene: TRBJ2-1
abundance: many
v_gene: TRBV19
CDR3aa: CASSKSRGAEPSSYNEQFF

j_gene: TRBJ2-7
abundance: many
v_gene: TRBV5-6
CDR3aa: CASSLGRGRGFYEQYF

j_gene: TRBJ1-2
abundance: many
v_gene: TRBV27
CDR3aa: CASSSGGKNGYTF

j_gene: TRBJ2-1
abundance: .
v_gene: TRBV7-9
CDR3aa: CASSPPDSSYNEQFF

j_gene: TRBJ1-2
abundance: .
v_gene: TRBV12-3/TRBV12-4
CDR3aa: CASSLGGTGGIGYTF

j_gene: TRBJ1-3
abundance: .
v_gene: TRBV5-4
CDR3aa: CASSLVGAPGNTIYF

j_gene: TRBJ1-6
abundance: few
v_gene: TRBV20-1
CDR3aa: CSARGPVGLNNSPLHF

j_gene: TRBJ1-3
abundance: few
v_gene: TRBV11-2
CDR3aa: CASSQTGPSGNTIYF

j_gene: TRBJ1-4
abundance: .
v_gene: TRBV20-1
CDR3aa: CSARDRVEKLFF

j_gene: TRBJ1-5
abundance: few
v_gene: TRBV2
CDR3aa: CASSGGYDQPQHF

j_gene: TRBJ2-1
abundance: many
v_gene: TRBV28
CDR3aa: CASSLWRRYGLADSSSYNEQFF

j_gene: TRBJ1-4
abundance: .
v_gene: TRBV28
CDR3aa: CASRGTGGPNEKLFF

j_gene: TRBJ1-3
abundance: .
v_gene: TRBV6-5
CDR3aa: CASSYSPRGGNTIYF

j_gene: TRBJ1-3
abundance: .
v_gene: TRBV5-4
CDR3aa: CASSLEGQGALLSGNTIYF

j_gene: TRBJ1-5
abundance: many
v_gene: TRBV19
CDR3aa: CASSTGTGHQPQHF

j_gene: TRBJ1-1
abundance: few
v_gene: TRBV27
CDR3aa: CASSFSGQGEAFF

j_gene: TRBJ2-1
abundance: few
v_gene: TRBV28
CDR3aa: CASSLPRTGNEQFF

j_gene: TRBJ2-5
abundance: .
v_gene: TRBV5-1
CDR3aa: CASSSPQGQETQYF

j_gene: TRBJ2-2
abundance: many
v_gene: TRBV28
CDR3aa: CASSRRRTGGSGELFF

j_gene: TRBJ1-2
abundance: many
v_gene: TRBV12-3/TRBV12-4
CDR3aa: CASSLAQGLGYTF

j_gene: TRBJ2-7
abundance: .
v_gene: TRBV7-9
CDR3aa: CASSFPQGLASDEQYF

j_gene: TRBJ2-1
abundance: many
v_gene: TRBV20-1
CDR3aa: CSASSLAGEISYNEQFF

j_gene: TRBJ2-3
abundance: few
v_gene: TRBV5-1
CDR3aa: CASSLAGGPGTDTQYF

j_gene: TRBJ2-6
abundance: few
v_gene: TRBV5-1
CDR3aa: CASSPGPLSGANVLTF

j_gene: TRBJ1-5
abundance: few
v_gene: TRBV18
CDR3aa: CASSSGTDLNQPQHF

j_gene: TRBJ2-1
abundance: many
v_gene: TRBV19
CDR3aa: CARGQGCDYNEQFF

j_gene: TRBJ1-1
abundance: .
v_gene: TRBV18
CDR3aa: CASSPDRGSEAFF

j_gene: TRBJ1-1
abundance: many
v_gene: TRBV9
CDR3aa: CASSVGGGRTEAFF

j_gene: TRBJ2-1
abundance: many
v_gene: TRBV4-2
CDR3aa: CASSQEGQASYNEQFF

j_gene: TRBJ2-1
abundance: many
v_gene: TRBV7-2
CDR3aa: CATGQGYNEQFF

j_gene: TRBJ2-2
abundance: .
v_gene: TRBV7-9
CDR3aa: CASSGAILAGAPNTGELFF

j_gene: TRBJ1-5
abundance: many
v_gene: TRBV30
CDR3aa: CAWKTGGGHSNQPQHF

j_gene: TRBJ1-3
abundance: few
v_gene: TRBV12-3/TRBV12-4
CDR3aa: CATDLSGNTIYF

j_gene: TRBJ1-6
abundance: many
v_gene: TRBV20-1
CDR3aa: CSAKIVQGDNSPLHF

j_gene: TRBJ2-1
abundance: .
v_gene: TRBV19
CDR3aa: CACLKGLAGGRSQRDEQFF

j_gene: TRBJ1-2
abundance: .
v_gene: TRBV5-8
CDR3aa: CASSLVGGHRGPNYGYTF

j_gene: TRBJ2-3
abundance: many
v_gene: TRBV24-1
CDR3aa: CATSDPRRGGDTQYF

j_gene: TRBJ1-1
abundance: .
v_gene: TRBV10-3
CDR3aa: CAISDGGARTEAFF

j_gene: TRBJ1-6
abundance: .
v_gene: TRBV5-4
CDR3aa: CASSLADRGNSPLHF

j_gene: TRBJ2-2
abundance: .
v_gene: TRBV7-3
CDR3aa: CASGLVLAGVRVGELFF

j_gene: TRBJ1-1
abundance: many
v_gene: TRBV7-8
CDR3aa: CASSFQLLGAGNTEAFF

j_gene: TRBJ2-7
abundance: many
v_gene: TRBV7-9
CDR3aa: CASSRGDYEQYF